The source of this T cell receptor (beta chain) is a study of blood T cell repertoires in COVID-19 (dated by TCRdb to about 2020). In the study overall: Samples from collaborators originated in the United States, Italy and Spain and spanned both the acute and convalescent phases of COVID-19. The material from the prospective study consisted of cDNA or gDNA derived from T cells, B-cell-depleted T cells, or PBMCs. Deeply sampled blood TCRbeta repertoires from subjects exposed to, actively infected with, or recovered from COVID-19 were included in the dataset. The repertoires were released in a freely available public database meant as a resource for research on the immune response to SARS-CoV-2. The samples were drawn from the first 160 participants of the ongoing ImmuneRACE study and from 950 to 1,500 subjects provided by 6 global collaborators. Nearly every sample came with metadata listing a de-identified subject ID, COVID-19 status, age in years and sex. Where available, HLA class I and class II types were taken from metadata supplied by the sample provider and were not determined by assay-based typing. General findings and caveats noted by the study authors: Clinical and demographic metadata were provided uncurated, with the amount varying by source and participant.

TCRbeta CDR3 regions were amplified from genomic DNA using the immunoSEQ Assay, a bias-controlled multiplex PCR. The original pipeline was this. Nucleated cell counts per sample were estimated from amplification of reference gene primers within the assay. Sequence reads were collapsed and filtered to measure the absolute abundance of every unique TCRbeta CDR3 rearrangement. Productive Simpson clonality was computed per sample as the square root of Simpson's diversity index over productive rearrangements. TCRdb provides this immuneACCESS table in a form limited to in-frame rearrangements. Some clones are lacking; in checked studies, under half of them reflect an unresolved V gene, and why the rest are absent is not known. V and J calls and clone size follow that table, whereas D and trimming were derived from the DNA. Counted in this sample were about 36,000 clones; 85% of them appeared once. Together, the top ten hold 13% to 15% of the sample.

The germline V gene (reference sequence) sets CDR1 to LNHDA and CDR2 to SQIVND. Relative to germline, V is 6 bases shorter and J is 1 base shorter, with 9 bases between their ends. The CDR3 numbers 13 residues from cysteine through phenylalanine. This entry keeps only the CDR3 DNA: 39 bases, framed from base 1. As concerns this clone: The clone's antigen remains unknown. There are no base qualities to consult, and no much larger clone falls within one base.

Each collaborating institution followed its own protocols to collect whole blood in K2EDTA tubes. For TCRbeta analysis, collaborators shipped samples as frozen whole blood, isolated PBMCs, or DNA extracted from either of those sample types. This receptor was taken from a human donor in a cohort sampled during active COVID-19. The sequencing input was peripheral blood. The V gene is TRBV19 and the J gene is TRBJ1-2; the D gene is not confidently resolved. The DNA sequence is given as TGTGCCAGTAGGAGCAAGATTAACTATGGCTACACCTTC. It is translated as CASRSKINYGYTF.